This T cell receptor (beta chain) was sequenced during a study of response to subunit inactivated influenza vaccine. Study results and caveats: The authors suggested that every seasonal influenza vaccination recruits few new T cells.

This clonotype was seen many times. Its cognate antigen is unknown. The CDR3 spans 16 residues. V was pared by 4 bases and J by 5 bases, with 10 bases of the junction left unmatched. Per the germline V gene, CDR1 is LGHNA and CDR2 is YNFKEQ. TCRdb ran MiXCR on the RT-PCR reads and lists one entry per CDR3 protein. The sample shows about 650,000 distinct CDR3 sequences, 11% to 15% of them seen only once. This chain joins TRBV4-2 and TRBJ2-2; TRBD2 matches at 7 bases. Sequences were derived from PBMCs from blood, sampled around 14 days before vaccination. The TCR comes from a man aged 45-65 years who received an inactivated influenza vaccine. CDR3 nucleotide sequence: TGTGCCAGCAGCCGAACCGGGACTACGTGGACCGGGGAGCTGTTTTTT. Amino acids: CASSRTGTTWTGELFF.